The rows below give T cell receptor beta chains drawn from one sample of a study of CD8 T cells in Susac syndrome. TCRdb reanalysed the immunoSEQ multiplex PCR reads using MiXCR and keeps one entry per CDR3 protein. The table has 100,000 to 150,000 distinct CDR3 sequences, nearly 95% seen once. The material sequenced was CD4+ T cells from PBMCs. Receptors were obtained from a human donor in good health. CDR3s leave out the opening cysteine and the closing phenylalanine or tryptophan. A D gene is named only where the DNA matches it firmly.

TRBV20-1 TRBD1 SARDWGTGVTDTQY
TRBV12-3/TRBV12-4 . ASSLGVGYT
TRBV3-1 . ASSFSKSQPQH
TRBV4-1 TRBD2 ASSQDPSGRANEQF
TRBV7-2 TRBD2 ASSPGGGGRANTQY
TRBV19 . ASAWSRDQQF
TRBV29-1 TRBD1 SVEARTGGTEAF
TRBV27 . ASTPQGKGYT
TRBV28 TRBD1 ASSPPDRGKTQY
TRBV7-6 . ASSRSGLKETQY
TRBV18 TRBD2 ASSPGLADEQY
TRBV6-6 . ASSYLGSDQY
TRBV5-1 . ASSPAGVNEQF
TRBV29-1 . SVGQGPRGETQY
TRBV7-9 . ASSPGATYEQY
TRBV19 . ASTPSGGQGIHEQF
TRBV29-1 TRBD1 SVRDRVDEKLF
TRBV3-1 . ASSELPGPGSQPQH
TRBV11-1 TRBD2 ASSFGTSGISSPSTPFRTDTQY
TRBV6-5 . ASSSMSGTEAF
TRBV2 . ASSAGLGGLGNIQY
TRBV5-1 TRBD1 ASSSGQGAYEQY
TRBV12-3/TRBV12-4 . ASSPTVSGNTIY
TRBV29-1 . SVPIAGVGDTQY
TRBV28 TRBD2 ASSSSSGRLAETQY
TRBV24-1 . ATSDHQGNEQF
TRBV7-2 . ASSQMTGSLT
TRBV10-3 TRBD2 AISVGDSGSYEQY